These 28 T cell receptor beta chains were sequenced from one sample in a study of T-cell memory formation after mild COVID-19. TCRdb re-called the 5' RACE reads through MiXCR, storing one row per CDR3 protein. The sample contains about 560,000 distinct CDR3 sequences, roughly 17% of which appear only once. The sample taken for sequencing was PBMCs or a T cell subset sorted from them (not recorded which). These receptors all stem from an adult woman who had mild COVID-19 (a few samples of this study predate the infection). Cell type and time point are not known.

The table lists this clonotype with a few counts. The rearrangement links TRBV7-2 to TRBJ1-4; D gene uncertain. V was clipped by 1 base and J by 8 bases, with 5 bases between them. CDR3 length equals 12 residues. Looked up from germline, CDR1 is SGHTA and CDR2 is FQGNSA. The CDR3 bases are TGTGCCAGCAGCTTAGGGGAAGAAAAACTGTTTTTT. This sequence encodes CASSLGEEKLFF.

The chain has TRBV29-1 and TRBJ2-5; TRBD2 matches at 7 bases. The germline gives CDR1 SQVTM, CDR2 ANQGSEA. J lost 1 base, V lost 6 bases, and 11 bases had no gene match. This CDR3 has 15 residues. CDR3 nucleotides: TGCAGCGTGACGGGGGGAGACATCCCCCAAGAGACCCAGTACTTC. It is translated as CSVTGGDIPQETQYF.

This clonotype was counted between two and nine times. This sequence joins TRBV6-6 and TRBJ1-4, with a tentative D call TRBD1 (5 bases). Germline loops: CDR1 MNHNY, CDR2 SVGAGI (reference sequence). The CDR3 has 15 residues. The V gene lost 0 bases and the J gene lost 3 bases, with 8 bases spanning the gap. In DNA form, the CDR3 reads TGTGCCAGCAGTTACTCCCAGGGCTCTAATGAAAAACTGTTTTTT. Translating it yields CASSYSQGSNEKLFF.

This clonotype was picked up a small number of times. V and J are TRBV5-6 and TRBJ2-6; D is perhaps TRBD1 (6 bases). The CDR3 runs to 16 residues. V shed 5 bases and J shed 0 bases, with 12 bases lying between them. Germline V gives CDR1 SGHDT, CDR2 YYEEEE. CDR3 amino acids: CASSLQGYSGANVLTF. The CDR3 DNA reads TGTGCCAGCAGTTTACAGGGATACTCTGGGGCCAACGTCCTGACTTTC.

This clonotype was picked up a small number of times. The chain combines TRBV11-2 with TRBJ2-4; 7 nucleotides line up with TRBD2. Germline loops: CDR1 SGHAT, CDR2 FQNNGV. The V and J ends lost 0 bases and 3 bases, in that order; junction bases with no gene match: 8. The CDR3 runs 17 residues. The CDR3 sequence: CASSLDTASGDKNIQYF. CDR3 in DNA: TGTGCCAGCAGCTTAGATACGGCTAGCGGAGACAAAAACATTCAGTACTTC.

V and J are TRBV29-1 and TRBJ1-2; a weak D match, TRBD1 (5 bases). The ends were cut back, 5 bases at V and 3 bases at J, with 10 bases in the middle. Germline V lookup: CDR1 SQVTM, CDR2 ANQGSEA. The CDR3 runs 12 residues. CDR3 DNA: TGCAGCGTTCAGACAGAGGACTATGGCTACACCTTC. This gives the protein CSVQTEDYGYTF. The full variable domain, rest sourced from reference TRBV29-1 and TRBJ1-2, is SAVISQKPSRDICQRGTSLTIQCQVDSQVTMMFWYRQQPGQSLTLIATANQGSEATYESGFVIDKFPISRPNLTFSTLTVSNMSPEDSSIYLCSVQTEDYGYTFGSGTRLTVV.

This sequence joins TRBV11-3 and TRBJ2-3; the D gene could be TRBD1 or TRBD2 (5 bases each). The CDR3 extends over 14 amino acids. V dropped 4 bases and J dropped 5 bases, with 13 bases sitting between them. The germline V gene has CDR1 SGHNT and CDR2 YENEEA. In nucleotides, the CDR3 is TGTGCCAGCAGCTGGGACGGCGGAGGAGATACGCAGTATTTT. It specifies CASSWDGGGDTQYF.

This clonotype was detected ten times or more. The V gene is TRBV5-1, the J gene TRBJ2-3; 8 bases are a match to TRBD1. The CDR3 has 16 residues. Germline loops: CDR1 SGHRS, CDR2 YFSETQ. The V segment lost 0 bases and the J segment 3 bases; nucleotides outside the gene matches: 6. CDR3 sequence reads: CASSLGRGLWTDTQYF. The CDR3 DNA follows: TGCGCCAGCAGCTTGGGCAGGGGGCTTTGGACAGATACGCAGTATTTT.

This clonotype was observed a few times. The chain employs TRBV5-1 and TRBJ1-6; D possibly corresponds to TRBD1 (5 bases). This CDR3 spans 15 amino acids. Germline V gene data show CDR1 as SGHRS and CDR2 as YFSETQ. Trimming removed 0 bases from V and 8 bases from J, with 12 bases in between. The CDR3, as DNA: TGCGCCAGCAGCTTGGGGACGGGGGTGGATTCACCCCTCCACTTT. Amino acids: CASSLGTGVDSPLHF.

This clonotype occurred a few times. The rearrangement links TRBV3-1 to TRBJ2-2, with D possibly TRBD1 on 6 matching bases. Germline CDR1 is LGHDT and CDR2 is YNNKEL (reference sequence). Deletions cut 1 base from V and 6 bases from J, with 12 bases between. There are 15 residues in the CDR3. For the CDR3, the DNA is TGTGCCAGCAGCCAAGGGGACACCAAGGCCGGGGAGCTGTTTTTT. Protein product: CASSQGDTKAGELFF.

This clonotype was counted a few times. This chain connects TRBV9 to TRBJ2-3; TRBD1 might be the D (6 bases). CDR1 and CDR2 (germline): SGDLS, YYNGEE. Trimming cost V 0 bases and J 5 bases, with 7 bases left between them. The CDR3 sequence is 13 residues long. CDR3 amino acids: CASSVEGEDTQYF. The CDR3 nucleotides read TGTGCCAGCAGCGTAGAGGGGGAAGATACGCAGTATTTT.

Worth noting for this clonotype: At one end, the junction sequence differs from germline, possibly due to a read error. The chain recombines TRBV7-6 with TRBJ1-5; a possible D gene is TRBD1 (6 bases). Per germline, CDR1 SGHVS and CDR2 FNYEAQ. The CDR3 sequence is 14 residues long. The CDR3: CAGSLGGQNQPQHF. The CDR3 bases are TGTGCCGGCAGCTTGGGCGGACAGAATCAGCCCCAGCATTTT.

The V and J genes are TRBV3-1 and TRBJ2-5, with D hard to call. CDR1 LGHDT and CDR2 YNNKEL come from the germline V gene (reference sequence). Trimming took off 0 bases at V and 4 bases at J, with 6 bases between the two ends. There are 13 residues in the CDR3. The CDR3 sequence: CASSQDSRETQYF. CDR3 nucleotide sequence: TGTGCCAGCAGCCAAGATAGTAGAGAGACCCAGTACTTC.

This clonotype was seen a few times. The genes are TRBV20-1 and TRBJ2-7; TRBD2 matches 7 bases. This CDR3 is built from 14 residues. Per germline, CDR1 DFQATT and CDR2 SNEGSKA (reference sequence). With V trimmed by 1 base and J by 3 bases, 6 bases remained unmatched. The CDR3 DNA sequence: TGCAGTGCTAGAGGACTAGCACGGGACTACGAGCAGTACTTC. Protein: CSARGLARDYEQYF.

This clonotype appeared a few times. The CDR3 reads CASSRGTRTYEQYF. In DNA, the CDR3 is TGTGCCAGCAGCCGTGGGACTAGGACCTACGAGCAGTACTTC. The rearrangement uses TRBV7-9 and TRBJ2-7, with TRBD2 matching over 8 bases. The V and J ends lost 5 bases and 2 bases, in that order; junction bases with no gene match: 5. This CDR3 region has 14 residues. Germline V gives CDR1 SEHNR, CDR2 FQNEAQ (reference sequence).

This chain joins TRBV30 and TRBJ2-7; 8 bases map to TRBD1. There are 15 residues in the CDR3. Germline V CDR1 and CDR2: GTSNPN, SVGIG (reference sequence). Trimming cost V 3 bases and J 0 bases; bases outside gene matches: 7. CDR3 coding DNA: TGTGCCTGGAGAAGGGCAGGGGGCTACTCCTACGAGCAGTACTTC. This translates into CAWRRAGGYSYEQYF.

The table lists this clonotype with a few counts. The chain has TRBV5-1 and TRBJ2-7; 7 bases align to TRBD1. The CDR3 extends over 14 amino acids. V shed 3 bases and J 1 base; nucleotides not matched to a gene: 4. CDR1 and CDR2 from the germline V gene are SGHRS and YFSETQ. The CDR3: CASSSYRGSYEQYF. As DNA, the CDR3 is TGCGCCAGCAGCTCCTACAGGGGTTCCTACGAGCAGTACTTC.

This chain connects TRBV20-1 to TRBJ1-2, with D possibly matching TRBD1 (5 bases). Trimming pared 3 bases from V and 3 bases from J, leaving 14 bases between. The germline gives CDR1 DFQATT, CDR2 SNEGSKA (reference sequence). This CDR3 is built from 14 residues. CDR3 region: CSARKQGLYYGYTF. The CDR3, as DNA: TGCAGTGCTAGGAAGCAGGGCCTTTACTATGGCTACACCTTC.

This rearrangement joins TRBV12-3 or TRBV12-4 to TRBJ2-1, with D hard to call. The CDR3 runs to 14 residues. Deletions cut 9 bases from V and 9 bases from J, with 21 bases between. The CDR3 sequence is CASSPSGVTFEQFF. The CDR3 coding sequence is TGTGCCAGTTCCCCCTCGGGCGTTACATTTGAGCAGTTCTTC.

CDR3 region: CASSDSRGGGKLFF. For the CDR3, the DNA is TGTGCCAGCAGTGATTCGAGGGGGGGCGGAAAACTGTTTTTT. J is TRBJ1-4 and V is TRBV2; D possibly corresponds to TRBD1 (6 bases). V lost 3 bases and J lost 10, with 15 bases in between. The CDR3 extends over 14 amino acids. Germline values: CDR1 SNHLY, CDR2 FYNNEI.

The gene calls are TRBV30 and TRBJ2-7, with TRBD1 matching over 7 bases. Germline CDR1 is GTSNPN and CDR2 is SVGIG (reference sequence). Losses at the gene ends were 2 bases for V and 0 bases for J; bases not matched to a gene: 1. The CDR3 contains 13 residues. The CDR3 spells CAWSRDSSYEQYF. CDR3 nucleotide sequence: TGTGCCTGGAGTCGGGACAGCTCCTACGAGCAGTACTTC.

This clonotype has just a few counts. The CDR3 bases are TGTGCCAGCAGACGCACCGGGACTCCCAGGGAGGATACGCAGTATTTT. It is translated as CASRRTGTPREDTQYF. The chain recombines TRBV12-3 or TRBV12-4 with TRBJ2-3; TRBD2 might be the D (6 bases). The CDR3 contains 16 residues. The ends were cut back, 6 bases at V and 6 bases at J, with 22 bases in the middle.

The gene calls are TRBV7-8 and TRBJ2-1, with D possibly TRBD2 on 5 matching bases. Germline CDR1 is SGHVS and CDR2 is FQNEAQ. The CDR3 runs 15 residues. V was cut by 7 bases and J by 0 bases, with 13 bases left in between. The CDR3 nucleotides read TGTGCCAGCACAATGGGGAGTAGCTCCTACAATGAGCAGTTCTTC. Its translation is CASTMGSSSYNEQFF. Drawing the rest from reference TRBV7-8 and TRBJ2-1, the complete variable domain is GAGVSQSPRYKVAKRGQDVALRCDPISGHVSLFWYQQALGQGPEFLTYFQNEAQLDKSGLPSDRFFAERPEGSVSTLKIQRTQQEDSAVYLCASTMGSSSYNEQFFGPGTRLTVL.

This clonotype was seen only a few times. The chain carries TRBV20-1 and TRBJ2-5; maybe TRBD2 (5 bases). Germline CDR1 DFQATT, CDR2 SNEGSKA (reference sequence). This CDR3 is 12 amino acids long. Trimming removed 3 bases at V and 5 bases at J, with 10 bases between. CDR3 nucleotides: TGCAGTGCTAGCCCTTGGGAGGAGACCCAGTACTTC. It translates to CSASPWEETQYF.

In this sample, this clonotype turned up many times. The V gene is TRBV9, the J gene TRBJ2-5, with D perhaps given as TRBD1 or TRBD2 (5 bases each). The ends were cut back, 2 bases at V and 1 base at J, with 9 bases in the middle. Germline-derived CDR1 and CDR2 are SGDLS and YYNGEE. The CDR3 runs to 14 residues. The CDR3 is CASSVPGPQETQYF. The CDR3 DNA is TGTGCCAGCAGCGTGCCGGGACCCCAAGAGACCCAGTACTTC. The full variable domain, rest sourced from reference TRBV9 and TRBJ2-5, is DSGVTQTPKHLITATGQRVTLRCSPRSGDLSVYWYQQSLDQGLQFLIQYYNGEERAKGNILERFSAQQFPDLHSELNLSSLELGDSALYFCASSVPGPQETQYFGPGTRLLVL.

This clonotype was seen a few times. The rearrangement links TRBV6-6 to TRBJ1-5; no definite D call. Germline V CDR1 and CDR2: MNHNY, SVGAGI (reference sequence). This CDR3 is built from 11 residues. V lost 8 bases, J lost 4 bases, and 6 bases lay in between. The CDR3 here is CASSSNQPQHF. In DNA, the CDR3 is TGTGCCAGCTCTTCAAATCAGCCCCAGCATTTT.

The CDR3 spells CASSLYGGGPVTDTQYF. CDR3 nucleotides: TGTGCCAGCAGCTTATACGGCGGGGGGCCAGTCACAGATACGCAGTATTTT. The chain employs TRBV7-6 and TRBJ2-3; 8 nucleotides align to TRBD2. After removal of 2 bases from V and 2 bases from J, the junction contained 9 bases not matched to a gene. Germline CDR1 and CDR2: SGHVS and FNYEAQ. The CDR3 runs to 17 residues.

A few counts support this clonotype. The genes are TRBV9 and TRBJ1-5; a weak D match, TRBD1 (5 bases). V lost 0 bases and J lost 6, with 13 bases in between. CDR3 size: 15 residues. Germline loops: CDR1 SGDLS, CDR2 YYNGEE. CDR3 sequence reads: CASSVGGTSFQPQHF. The CDR3, as DNA: TGTGCCAGCAGCGTAGGGGGGACCTCCTTTCAGCCCCAGCATTTT. Full variable domain (remainder filled in from reference TRBV9 and TRBJ1-5): DSGVTQTPKHLITATGQRVTLRCSPRSGDLSVYWYQQSLDQGLQFLIQYYNGEERAKGNILERFSAQQFPDLHSELNLSSLELGDSALYFCASSVGGTSFQPQHFGDGTRLSIL.